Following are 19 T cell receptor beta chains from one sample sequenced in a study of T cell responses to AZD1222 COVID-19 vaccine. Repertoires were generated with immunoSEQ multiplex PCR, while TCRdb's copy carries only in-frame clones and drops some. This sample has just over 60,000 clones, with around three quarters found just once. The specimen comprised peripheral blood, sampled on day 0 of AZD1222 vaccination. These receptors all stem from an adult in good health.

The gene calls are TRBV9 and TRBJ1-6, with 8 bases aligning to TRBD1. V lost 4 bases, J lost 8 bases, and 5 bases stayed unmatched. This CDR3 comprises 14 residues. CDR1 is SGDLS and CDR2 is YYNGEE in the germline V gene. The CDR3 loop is CASSITGGDSPLHF. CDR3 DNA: TGTGCCAGCAGCATCACAGGGGGGGATTCACCCCTCCACTTT.

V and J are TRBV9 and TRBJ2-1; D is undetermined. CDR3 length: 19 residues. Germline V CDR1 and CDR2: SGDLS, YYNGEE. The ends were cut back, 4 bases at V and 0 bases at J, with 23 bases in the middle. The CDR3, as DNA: TGTGCCAGCAGCTCCCGGACGGTAAGGAATCCAAGCTCCTACAATGAGCAGTTCTTC. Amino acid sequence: CASSSRTVRNPSSYNEQFF. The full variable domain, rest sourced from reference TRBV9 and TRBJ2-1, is DSGVTQTPKHLITATGQRVTLRCSPRSGDLSVYWYQQSLDQGLQFLIQYYNGEERAKGNILERFSAQQFPDLHSELNLSSLELGDSALYFCASSSRTVRNPSSYNEQFFGPGTRLTVL.

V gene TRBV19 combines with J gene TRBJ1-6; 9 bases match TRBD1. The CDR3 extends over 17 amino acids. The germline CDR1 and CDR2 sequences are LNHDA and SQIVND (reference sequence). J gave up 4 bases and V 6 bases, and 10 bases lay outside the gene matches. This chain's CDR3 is CASRFSGQGGYNSPLHF. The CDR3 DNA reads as TGTGCCAGTAGATTCTCGGGACAGGGAGGGTATAATTCACCCCTCCACTTT.

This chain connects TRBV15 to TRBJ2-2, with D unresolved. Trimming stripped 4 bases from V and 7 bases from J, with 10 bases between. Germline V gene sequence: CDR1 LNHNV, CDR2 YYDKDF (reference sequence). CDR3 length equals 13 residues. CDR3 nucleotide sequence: TGTGCCACCAGCATTTCTCGAGGCGGGGAGCTGTTTTTT. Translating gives CATSISRGGELFF.

The CDR3 protein is CASRSSAGTSYEQYF. CDR3 sequence (DNA): TGTGCCAGTAGATCAAGTGCCGGGACCTCCTACGAGCAGTACTTC. The chain combines TRBV19 with TRBJ2-7; D tentatively fits TRBD1 or TRBD2 (5 bases each). The CDR3 consists of 15 residues. Between the trimmed V and J ends, which lost 6 bases and 0 bases, there was a span of 15 bases. Germline assignment: CDR1 LNHDA and CDR2 SQIVND (reference sequence).

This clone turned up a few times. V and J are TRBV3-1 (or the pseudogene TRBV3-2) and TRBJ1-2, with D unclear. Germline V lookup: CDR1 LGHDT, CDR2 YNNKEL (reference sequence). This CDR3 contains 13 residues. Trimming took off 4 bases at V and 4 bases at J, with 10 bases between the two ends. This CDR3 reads CASSPMEFYGYTF. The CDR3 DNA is TGTGCCAGCAGCCCTATGGAGTTCTATGGCTACACCTTC.

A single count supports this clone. CDR3 amino acids: CASSLDGVGELFF. CDR3 sequence (DNA): TGTGCCAGCAGCTTAGATGGGGTCGGGGAGCTGTTTTTT. The genes are TRBV11-3 and TRBJ2-2; D unclear. V was cut by 0 bases and J by 7 bases, with 6 bases left in between. Germline V gene sequence: CDR1 SGHNT, CDR2 YENEEA. The CDR3 runs 13 residues.

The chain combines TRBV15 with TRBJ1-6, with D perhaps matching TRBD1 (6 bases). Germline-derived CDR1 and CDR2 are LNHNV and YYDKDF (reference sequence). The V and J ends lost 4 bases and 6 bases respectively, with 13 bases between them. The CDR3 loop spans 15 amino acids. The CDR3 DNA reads TGTGCCACCAGCAAAACGGACAGCCGTAATTCACCCCTCCACTTT. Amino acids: CATSKTDSRNSPLHF.

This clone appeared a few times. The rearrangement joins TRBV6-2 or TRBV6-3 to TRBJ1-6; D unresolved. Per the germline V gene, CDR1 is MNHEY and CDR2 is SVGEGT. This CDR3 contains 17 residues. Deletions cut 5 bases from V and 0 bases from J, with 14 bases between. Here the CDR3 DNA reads TGTGCCAGCAGTCCAACCTCGCCCGTCTCCTATAATTCACCCCTCCACTTT. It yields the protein CASSPTSPVSYNSPLHF.

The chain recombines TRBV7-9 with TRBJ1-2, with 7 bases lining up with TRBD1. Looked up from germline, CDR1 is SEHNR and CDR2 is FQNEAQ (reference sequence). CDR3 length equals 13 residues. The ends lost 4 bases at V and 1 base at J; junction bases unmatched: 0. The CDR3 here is CASSWDSNYGYTF. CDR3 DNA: TGTGCCAGCAGCTGGGACAGTAACTATGGCTACACCTTC. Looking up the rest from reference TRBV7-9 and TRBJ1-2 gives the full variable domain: DTGVSQNPRHKITKRGQNVTFRCDPISEHNRLYWYRQTLGQGPEFLTYFQNEAQLEKSRLLSDRFSAERPKGSFSTLEIQRTEQGDSAMYLCASSWDSNYGYTFGSGTRLTVV.

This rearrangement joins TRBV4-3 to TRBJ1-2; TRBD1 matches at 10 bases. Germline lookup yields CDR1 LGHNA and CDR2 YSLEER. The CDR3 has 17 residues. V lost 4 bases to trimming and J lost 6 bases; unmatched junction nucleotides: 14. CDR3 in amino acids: CASSRQSGTGDLDGYTF. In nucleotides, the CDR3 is TGCGCCAGCAGCCGGCAGAGTGGGACAGGGGATCTGGATGGCTACACCTTC.

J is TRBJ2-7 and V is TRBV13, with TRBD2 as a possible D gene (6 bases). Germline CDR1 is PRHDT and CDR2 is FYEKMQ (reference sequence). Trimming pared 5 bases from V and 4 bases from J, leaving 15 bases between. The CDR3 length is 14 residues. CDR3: CASSPRERTYEQYF. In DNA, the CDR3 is TGTGCCAGCAGCCCCCGGGAGAGGACGTACGAGCAGTACTTC. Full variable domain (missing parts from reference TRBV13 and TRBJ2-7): AAGVIQSPRHLIKEKRETATLKCYPIPRHDTVYWYQQGPGQDPQFLISFYEKMQSDKGSIPDRFSAQQFSDYHSELNMSSLELGDSALYFCASSPRERTYEQYFGPGTRLTVT.

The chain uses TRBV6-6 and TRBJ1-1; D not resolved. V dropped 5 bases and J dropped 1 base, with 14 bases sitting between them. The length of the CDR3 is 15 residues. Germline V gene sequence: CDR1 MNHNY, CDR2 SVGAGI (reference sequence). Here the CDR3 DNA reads TGTGCCAGCAGTGCCCCTCCGGCAGGGAACACTGAAGCTTTCTTT. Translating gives CASSAPPAGNTEAFF.

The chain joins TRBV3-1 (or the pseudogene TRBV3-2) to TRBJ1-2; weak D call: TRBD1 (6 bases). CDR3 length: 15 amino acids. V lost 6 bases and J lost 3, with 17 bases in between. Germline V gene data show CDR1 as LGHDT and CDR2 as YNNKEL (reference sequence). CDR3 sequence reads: CASSLQGLTYYGYTF. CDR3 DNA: TGTGCCAGCAGTTTACAGGGTTTAACCTACTATGGCTACACCTTC.

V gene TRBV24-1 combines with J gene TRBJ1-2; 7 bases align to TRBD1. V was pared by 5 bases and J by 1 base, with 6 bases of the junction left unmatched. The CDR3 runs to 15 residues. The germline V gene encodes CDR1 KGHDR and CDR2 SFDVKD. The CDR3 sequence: CATSGRQGYNYGYTF. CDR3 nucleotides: TGTGCCACCAGTGGTAGACAGGGTTATAACTATGGCTACACCTTC.

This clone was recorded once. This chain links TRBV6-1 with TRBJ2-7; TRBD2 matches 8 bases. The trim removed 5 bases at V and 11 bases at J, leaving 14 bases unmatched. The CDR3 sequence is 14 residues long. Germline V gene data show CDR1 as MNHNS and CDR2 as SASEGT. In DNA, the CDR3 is TGTGCCAGCAGTCCCGGGGGGGGGAGCGCCAGGGAGTACTTC. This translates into CASSPGGGSAREYF.

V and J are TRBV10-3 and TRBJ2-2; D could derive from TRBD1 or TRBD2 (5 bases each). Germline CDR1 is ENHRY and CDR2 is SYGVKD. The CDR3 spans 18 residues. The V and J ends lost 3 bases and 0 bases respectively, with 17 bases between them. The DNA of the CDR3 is TGTGCCATCAGTGAAAGGGACCAAGCCCAAACGAACACCGGGGAGCTGTTTTTT. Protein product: CAISERDQAQTNTGELFF.

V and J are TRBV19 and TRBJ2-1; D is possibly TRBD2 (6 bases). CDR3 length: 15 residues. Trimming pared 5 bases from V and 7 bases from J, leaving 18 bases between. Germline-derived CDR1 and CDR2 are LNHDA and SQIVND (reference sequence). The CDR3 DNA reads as TGTGCCAGTAGTGTCGATAAAAAGGCGGGGAATGAGCAGTTCTTC. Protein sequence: CASSVDKKAGNEQFF.

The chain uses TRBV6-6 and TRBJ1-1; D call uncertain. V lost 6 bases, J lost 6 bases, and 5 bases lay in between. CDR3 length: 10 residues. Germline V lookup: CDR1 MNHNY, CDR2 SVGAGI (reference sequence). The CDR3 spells CASRHAEAFF. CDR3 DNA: TGTGCCAGCAGACACGCTGAAGCTTTCTTT.